The clone carrying this T cell receptor beta chain has ten or more counts. What it recognizes is unknown. This sample is drawn from a study of regulatory T cells in long-lasting Graves disease. Across the study: By definition, persistent Graves' disease involved antithyroid drugs for over 5 years alongside positive TSH receptor antibodies. Overall study results and limits: Persistent disease showed a preference for TRBV28, TRBJ1-2 and TRBJ2-5.

Relying on iRepertoire HTBI primers and Arm-PCR of CDR3 regions, the team built TCR beta libraries. TCRdb re-analysed the multiplex PCR reads in MiXCR, keeping a single row per CDR3 protein. The profile shows under 500,000 distinct CDR3 sequences, around 21% of them singletons. Indicated time point: persistent/refractory GD, antithyroid drugs over 5 years with positive TRAb. The TCR library was made from RNA that had been extracted from PBMCs in TRIzol. Trimming removed 3 bases from V and 2 bases from J, with 7 bases in between. CDR3 length: 13 residues. Germline CDR1 reads MDHEN; CDR2 reads SYDVKM. Specimen: peripheral blood mononuclear cells (PBMCs), collected when the disease was refractory, from a patient treated with antithyroid drugs. The chain combines TRBV28 with TRBJ1-2; possible D gene TRBD1, 5 bases. The TCR was taken from a female donor with Graves disease. The CDR3 nucleotides read TGTGCCAGCAGTTTCAGGGTAAACTATGGCTACACCTTC. Translating it yields CASSFRVNYGYTF.